This is a list of T cell receptor beta chains from one sample in a study of shared clonotypes between healthy human individuals. Sequencing used immunoSEQ multiplex PCR; TCRdb keeps in-frame clones, though not all of them. The sample shows roughly 2.6 million clones, around 90% of them seen only once. Sequencing was done on a sample of naive CD4+ T cells sorted from blood. These receptors all come from a man aged 18 to 29 in good health. CDR3s include the opening cysteine and the closing phenylalanine or tryptophan. D genes are given only for firm matches. Clone size is given for some rows only: seen once, a few or many times, or a class if the clone is expanded.

clone size	J gene	D gene	V gene	CDR3 DNA	CDR3 protein
-	TRBJ1-2	-	TRBV4-3	TGCGCCAGCAGCCAAGTAGGGACACATGGCTACACCTTC	CASSQVGTHGYTF
-	TRBJ1-5	-	TRBV2	TGTGCCAGCAGTGAATCACAGGTTAATCAGCCCCAGCATTTT	CASSESQVNQPQHF
-	TRBJ2-7	-	TRBV7-2	TGTGCCAGCGGACCCTACGAGCAGTACTTC	CASGPYEQYF
-	TRBJ2-1	-	TRBV5-1	TGCGCCAGCAGCTTGTCCGGGCAGTCTTACAATGAGCAGTTCTTC	CASSLSGQSYNEQFF
-	TRBJ1-6	-	TRBV6-5	TGTGCCAGCAGGATGTATAATTCACCCCTCCACTTT	CASRMYNSPLHF
-	TRBJ2-1	TRBD2	TRBV5-6	TGTGCCAGCAGCTTGGTGACTAGCGGGAGAAGCTACAATGAGCAGTTCTTC	CASSLVTSGRSYNEQFF
-	TRBJ1-5	-	TRBV6-6	TGTGCGGAGGGGGGTAGCAATCAGCCCCAGCATTTT	CAEGGSNQPQHF
-	TRBJ1-2	TRBD1	TRBV5-4	TGTGCCAGCAGCTTACAGGGGGAATCCGGCTACACCTTC	CASSLQGESGYTF
-	TRBJ1-2	TRBD1	TRBV10-3	TGTGCCATCAGTGTGGAGGACAGGGGGTTTTCTGGCTACACCTTC	CAISVEDRGFSGYTF
-	TRBJ1-4	-	TRBV9	TGTGCCAGCACCGCGCAAGGGGGTAATGAAAAACTGTTTTTT	CASTAQGGNEKLFF
-	TRBJ2-2	TRBD2	TRBV6-5	TGTGCCAGCAGCTATTCGGGGGGAGTCCCCGGGGAGCTGTTTTTT	CASSYSGGVPGELFF
-	TRBJ1-6	-	TRBV7-2	TGTGCCAGCAGCTTAGACAGAGATTCACCCCTCCACTTT	CASSLDRDSPLHF
-	TRBJ1-2	-	TRBV18	TGTGCCAGCTCACCCCAAGACGTAGGCTACACCTTC	CASSPQDVGYTF
once	TRBJ1-6	-	TRBV11-2	TGTGCCAGCAGCTTAGGGGACCGTCTTTATTCACCCCTCCACTTT	CASSLGDRLYSPLHF
-	TRBJ1-1	-	TRBV19	TGTGCCAGTAGTATAGCAGTGACCGCTGAAGCTTTCTTT	CASSIAVTAEAFF
-	TRBJ2-3	-	TRBV29-1	TGCAGCGTTACAGGGCAGATCACAGATACGCAGTATTTT	CSVTGQITDTQYF
-	TRBJ1-4	TRBD1	TRBV6-1	TGTGCCAGCAGTAGGGACAGGGTGGAAGAAAAACTGTTTTTT	CASSRDRVEEKLFF
-	TRBJ1-5	-	TRBV9	TGTGCCAGCAGTATCACTAACCACCCTGGGGGACGGGGCAATCAGCCCCAGCATTTT	CASSITNHPGGRGNQPQHF
-	TRBJ2-7	-	TRBV30	TGTGCCTGGAGTGTATCGTGGCTCTACGAGCAGTACTTC	CAWSVSWLYEQYF
once	TRBJ2-7	TRBD1	TRBV13	TGTGCCAGCAGCGCAGGGGGAGCCTACGAGCAGTACTTC	CASSAGGAYEQYF
-	TRBJ2-1	-	TRBV2	TGTGCCAGCAACGAAGTTAATGAGCAGTTCTTC	CASNEVNEQFF
-	TRBJ1-1	-	TRBV6-5	TGTGCCAGCAGTTCGACAGGTGAAGCTTTCTTT	CASSSTGEAFF
-	TRBJ2-7	-	TRBV5-1	TGCGCCAGCAGCTTGACGGTCTCCTACGAGCAGTACTTC	CASSLTVSYEQYF
few	TRBJ1-1	TRBD1	TRBV29-1	TGCAGCATCGACAGGGGTAGAGGGTTTGAAGCTTTCTTT	CSIDRGRGFEAFF
-	TRBJ2-7	TRBD1	TRBV5-6	TGTGCCAGCAGCACCCCAGGACAGGTCTCCTACGAGCAGTACTTC	CASSTPGQVSYEQYF
-	TRBJ1-2	TRBD1	TRBV2	TGTGCCAGCAGTGACTTAGGGGGCAGCTATGGCAACACCTTC	CASSDLGGSYGNTF
-	TRBJ2-5	TRBD1	TRBV28	TGTGCCAGCAGTTTAACAGGGGGTAGGGAGACCCAGTACTTC	CASSLTGGRETQYF
-	TRBJ2-2	-	TRBV29-1	TGCAGCGCCGGAGGGGGGGCCAACACCGGGGAGCTGTTTTTT	CSAGGGANTGELFF
few	TRBJ1-6	TRBD1	TRBV19	TGTGCCAGTAGGGACAGGGAATCACCCCTCCACTTT	CASRDRESPLHF
-	TRBJ2-7	-	TRBV7-8	TGTGCCAGCAGCTTAGCAGAACCTAGCTCCTACGAGCAGTACTTC	CASSLAEPSSYEQYF
-	TRBJ2-3	-	TRBV18	TGTGCCAGCTCACCCGTTTATAGCACAGATACGCAGTATTTT	CASSPVYSTDTQYF
-	TRBJ2-5	-	TRBV7-9	TGTGCCAGCAGCTTAAGGACAGAGCAAGAGACCCAGTACTTC	CASSLRTEQETQYF
once	TRBJ2-3	-	TRBV30	TGTGCCTGGAGAGACGGGTGGTCGGGAGATACGCAGTATTTT	CAWRDGWSGDTQYF
-	TRBJ1-3	-	TRBV30	TGTGCCTGGAGTCTAGGGAGCTCTGGAAACACCATATATTTT	CAWSLGSSGNTIYF
-	TRBJ1-4	-	TRBV2	TGTGCCAGCAGTGAAGTAAAGGGAGGACTGTTTTTT	CASSEVKGGLFF
-	TRBJ2-2	-	TRBV2	TGTGCCAGCAGTGATAGCTGGGCCGGGGAGCTGTTTTTT	CASSDSWAGELFF
-	TRBJ2-7	-	TRBV10-1	TGCGCCAGCAGTGAGGTACTAGTCGGGAGAGACTACGAGCAGTACTTC	CASSEVLVGRDYEQYF
-	TRBJ2-1	-	TRBV19	TGTGCCAGTAGTAGAGTGGATAACAATGAGCAGTTCTTC	CASSRVDNNEQFF
few	TRBJ1-4	-	TRBV30	TGTGCCTGGAGTGTAAGAGAAAAACTGTTTTTT	CAWSVREKLFF
-	TRBJ2-7	-	TRBV7-9	TGTGCCAGCAGCTTGCGCGATGGCAGCCCCTACGAGCAGTACTTC	CASSLRDGSPYEQYF
-	TRBJ1-4	-	TRBV30	TGTGCCTGGACCCGGTGGGCAACTAATGAAAAACTGTTTTTT	CAWTRWATNEKLFF
-	TRBJ1-2	-	TRBV11-2	TGTGCCAGCAGCCGAGGGAGGAACTATGGCTACACCTTC	CASSRGRNYGYTF